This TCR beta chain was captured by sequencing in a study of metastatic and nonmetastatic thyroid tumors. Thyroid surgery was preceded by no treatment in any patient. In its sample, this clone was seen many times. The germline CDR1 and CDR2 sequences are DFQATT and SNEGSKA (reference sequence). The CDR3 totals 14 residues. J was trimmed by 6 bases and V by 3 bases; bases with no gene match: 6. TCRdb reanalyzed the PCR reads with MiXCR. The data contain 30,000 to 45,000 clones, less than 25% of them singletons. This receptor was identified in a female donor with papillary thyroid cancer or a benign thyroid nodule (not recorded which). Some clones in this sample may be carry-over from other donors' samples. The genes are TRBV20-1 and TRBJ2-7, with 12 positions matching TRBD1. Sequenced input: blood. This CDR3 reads CSASFGTGGLEQYF. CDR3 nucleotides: TGCAGTGCTAGTTTCGGGACAGGGGGCCTCGAGCAGTACTTC.